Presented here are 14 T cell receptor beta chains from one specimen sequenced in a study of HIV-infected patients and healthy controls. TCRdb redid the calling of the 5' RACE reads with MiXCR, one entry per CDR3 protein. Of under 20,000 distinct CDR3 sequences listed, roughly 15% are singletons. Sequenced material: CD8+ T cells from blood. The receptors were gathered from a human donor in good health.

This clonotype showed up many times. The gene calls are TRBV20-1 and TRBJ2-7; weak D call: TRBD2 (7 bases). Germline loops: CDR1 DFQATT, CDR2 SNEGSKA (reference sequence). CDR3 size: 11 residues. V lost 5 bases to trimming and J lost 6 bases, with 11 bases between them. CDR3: CSAGRGFEQYF. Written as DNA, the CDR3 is TGCAGTGCTGGGAGGGGGTTCGAGCAGTACTTC.

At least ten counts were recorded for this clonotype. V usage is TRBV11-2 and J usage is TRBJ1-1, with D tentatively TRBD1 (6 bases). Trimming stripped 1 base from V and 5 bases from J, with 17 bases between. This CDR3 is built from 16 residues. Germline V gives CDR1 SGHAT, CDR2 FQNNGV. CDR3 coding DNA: TGTGCCAGCAGCTTAGGGGACACTACAGCGGGGACTGAAGCTTTCTTT. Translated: CASSLGDTTAGTEAFF.

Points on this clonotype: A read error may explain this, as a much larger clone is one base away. CDR3 in DNA: TGTGCCAGCAGTTTAGTGGGGTTCGACACTGAAGTTTTCTTT. Its protein is CASSLVGFDTEVFF. V gene TRBV27 combines with J gene TRBJ1-1; D is unresolved. The CDR3 contains 14 residues. In germline, CDR1 is MNHEY, CDR2 SMNVEV (reference sequence).

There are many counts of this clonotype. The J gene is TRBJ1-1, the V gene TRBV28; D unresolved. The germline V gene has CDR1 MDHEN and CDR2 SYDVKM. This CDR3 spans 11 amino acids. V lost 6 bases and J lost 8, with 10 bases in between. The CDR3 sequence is CASSQAREAFF. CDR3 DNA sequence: TGTGCCAGCAGCCAAGCAAGGGAAGCTTTCTTT.

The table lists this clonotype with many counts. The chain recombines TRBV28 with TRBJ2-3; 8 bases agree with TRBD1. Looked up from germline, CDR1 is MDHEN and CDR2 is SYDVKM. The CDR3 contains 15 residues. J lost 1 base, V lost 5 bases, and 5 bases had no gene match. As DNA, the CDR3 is TGTGCCAGCAGTCACCCAGGGGGCGGCACAGATACGCAGTATTTT. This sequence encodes CASSHPGGGTDTQYF. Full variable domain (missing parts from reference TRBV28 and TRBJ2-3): DVKVTQSSRYLVKRTGEKVFLECVQDMDHENMFWYRQDPGLGLRLIYFSYDVKMKEKGDIPEGYSVSREKKERFSLILESASTNQTSMYLCASSHPGGGTDTQYFGPGTRLTVL.

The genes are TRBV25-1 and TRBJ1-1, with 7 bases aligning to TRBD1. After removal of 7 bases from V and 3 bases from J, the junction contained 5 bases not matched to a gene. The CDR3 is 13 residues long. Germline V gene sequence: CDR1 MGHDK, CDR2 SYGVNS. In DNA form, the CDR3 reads TGTGCCAGCATCGACAGGGTCGACACTGAAGCTTTCTTT. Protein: CASIDRVDTEAFF.

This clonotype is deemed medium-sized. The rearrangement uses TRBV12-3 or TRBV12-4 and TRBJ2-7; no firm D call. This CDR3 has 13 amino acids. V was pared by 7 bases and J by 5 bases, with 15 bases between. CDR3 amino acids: CASTPSEGDEQYF. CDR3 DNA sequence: TGTGCCAGCACTCCGTCCGAAGGTGACGAGCAGTACTTC.

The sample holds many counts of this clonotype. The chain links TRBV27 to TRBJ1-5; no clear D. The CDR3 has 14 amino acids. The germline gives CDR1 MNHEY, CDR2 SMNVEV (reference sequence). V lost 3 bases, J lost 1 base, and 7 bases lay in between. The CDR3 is CASSLTGSNQPQHF. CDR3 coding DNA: TGTGCCAGCAGTTTGACCGGCAGCAATCAGCCCCAGCATTTT.

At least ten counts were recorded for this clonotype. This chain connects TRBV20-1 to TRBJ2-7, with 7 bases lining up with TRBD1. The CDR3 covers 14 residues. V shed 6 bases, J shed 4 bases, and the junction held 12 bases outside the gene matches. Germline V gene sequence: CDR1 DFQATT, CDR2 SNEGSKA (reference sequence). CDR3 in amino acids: CSARGGRASYEQYF. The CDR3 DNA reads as TGCAGTGCCCGAGGGGGCCGGGCCTCATACGAGCAGTACTTC.

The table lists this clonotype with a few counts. CDR3 DNA: TGTGCCAGCAGTAACCCTATCGCTACACAGGGTTACTACTCTGGAAACACCATATATTTT. It is translated as CASSNPIATQGYYSGNTIYF. The chain employs TRBV6-5 and TRBJ1-3; possibly TRBD1 for D (6 bases). Germline CDR1 and CDR2: MNHEY and SVGAGI. The V end was cut by 5 bases, the J end by 0 bases, with 26 bases between. This CDR3 spans 20 amino acids.

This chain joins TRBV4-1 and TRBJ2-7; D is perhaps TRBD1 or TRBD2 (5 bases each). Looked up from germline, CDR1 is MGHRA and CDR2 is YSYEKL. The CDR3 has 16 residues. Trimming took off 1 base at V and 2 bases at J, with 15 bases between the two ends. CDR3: CASSQVFPGSTYEQYF. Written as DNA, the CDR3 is TGCGCCAGCAGCCAAGTTTTTCCAGGGAGTACCTACGAGCAGTACTTC.

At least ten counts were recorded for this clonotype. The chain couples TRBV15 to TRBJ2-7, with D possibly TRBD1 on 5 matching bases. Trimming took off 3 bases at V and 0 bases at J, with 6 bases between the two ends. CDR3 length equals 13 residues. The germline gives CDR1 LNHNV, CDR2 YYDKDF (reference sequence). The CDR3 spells CATSRTDSYEQYF. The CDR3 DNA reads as TGTGCCACCAGCAGGACAGACTCCTACGAGCAGTACTTC.

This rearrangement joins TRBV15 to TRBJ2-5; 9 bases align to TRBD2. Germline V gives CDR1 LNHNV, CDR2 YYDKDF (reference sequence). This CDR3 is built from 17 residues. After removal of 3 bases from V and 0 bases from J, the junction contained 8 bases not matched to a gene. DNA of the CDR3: TGTGCCACCAGCAGCCTCCCCAGCGGGGGGTACCAAGAGACCCAGTACTTC. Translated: CATSSLPSGGYQETQYF.

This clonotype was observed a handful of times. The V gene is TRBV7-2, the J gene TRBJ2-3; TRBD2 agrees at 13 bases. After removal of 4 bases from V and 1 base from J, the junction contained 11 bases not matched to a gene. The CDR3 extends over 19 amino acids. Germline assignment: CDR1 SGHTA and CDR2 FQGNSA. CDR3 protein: CASSYPLAGGPSGTDTQYF. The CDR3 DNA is TGTGCCAGCAGCTACCCACTAGCGGGGGGGCCTTCAGGCACAGATACGCAGTATTTT. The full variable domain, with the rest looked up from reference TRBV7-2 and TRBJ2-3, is GAGVSQSPSNKVTEKGKDVELRCDPISGHTALYWYRQSLGQGLEFLIYFQGNSAPDKSGLPSDRFSAERTGGSVSTLTIQRTQQEDSAVYLCASSYPLAGGPSGTDTQYFGPGTRLTVL.